This T cell receptor beta chain was captured by sequencing in a study of identical twins. Study-level findings and limits: Abundant beta clonotypes from cord blood bore fewer insertions; memory repertoires lacked this pattern. Out-of-frame alpha sequences that twins shared showed excess low generation probability. In monozygotic twins, models underestimated the sharing of out-of-frame TCR alpha. Conclusions came from cross-sectional statistical analysis, not from following the same donors.

Via MiXCR, TCRdb re-called the 5' RACE reads, giving one row per CDR3 protein. Of about 250,000 distinct CDR3 sequences in the sample, approximately 7.9% were seen once. Germline CDR1 MDHEN, CDR2 SYDVKM. The ends were cut back, 3 bases at V and 4 bases at J, with 10 bases in the middle. There are 14 residues in the CDR3. Remarks on this clonotype: Its antigen is unknown.

These data were also reused for a study on yellow fever vaccine responses in identical twins.

Sample: CD8+ T cells sorted from blood. The chain uses TRBV28 and TRBJ2-1; no definite D call. The sequence came from a woman under 30 in good health. The CDR3 nucleotides read TGTGCCAGCAGTTTCTTTGTGGGGTACAATGAGCAGTTCTTC. It specifies CASSFFVGYNEQFF.